These 27 T cell receptor beta chains share one sample of origin, sequenced in a study of blood T cells in healthy people across ages. Primed by a sample-barcoded 5' primer and a J-beta primer mix, a second PCR proceeded for about 7 to 11 cycles. TCRdb analysed the 5' RACE reads with MiXCR anew, one entry per CDR3 protein. The sample has about 1.4 million distinct CDR3 sequences, almost 60% seen once; the top ten hold over 6.5%. The source material was blood. These receptors were collected from a man between 18 and 29 years old in good health.

The genes are TRBV11-2 and TRBJ2-3; 7 nucleotides align to TRBD2. The ends lost 5 bases at V and 6 bases at J; junction bases unmatched: 11. CDR3 length: 15 amino acids. Germline lookup yields CDR1 SGHAT and CDR2 FQNNGV. The CDR3 loop is CASSLLAAKADTQYF. The CDR3 DNA follows: TGTGCCAGCAGCCTGCTAGCGGCAAAGGCGGATACGCAGTATTTT.

This clonotype was seen once. The chain employs TRBV4-1 and TRBJ1-2; 8 bases line up with TRBD1. With V trimmed by 3 bases and J by 6 bases, 12 bases remained unmatched. Germline lookup yields CDR1 MGHRA and CDR2 YSYEKL. This CDR3 spans 16 amino acids. The CDR3 DNA sequence: TGCGCCAGCAGCCACCGACAGGGGTTAGAAGAAAATGGCTACACCTTC. Protein sequence: CASSHRQGLEENGYTF.

This chain joins TRBV5-1 and TRBJ2-4; TRBD2 is a possible D gene (6 bases). V was shortened by 4 bases and J by 13 bases, with 24 bases between the two germline ends. The CDR3 sequence is 15 residues long. Germline V lookup: CDR1 SGHRS, CDR2 YFSETQ. CDR3 amino acids: CASSPSLPGGSEQYF. DNA of the CDR3: TGCGCCAGCAGCCCCTCCTTGCCAGGAGGGAGTGAGCAGTACTTC.

This chain connects TRBV6-2 or TRBV6-3 to TRBJ1-6; D is uncertain. Germline CDR1 reads MNHEY; CDR2 reads SVGEGT. The CDR3 is 11 residues long. V lost 5 bases and J 15 bases, leaving 11 bases between the germline ends. The CDR3 DNA sequence: TGTGCCAGCAGTAACACACGAAACCTCCACTTT. This codes for CASSNTRNLHF.

V gene TRBV11-2 combines with J gene TRBJ1-2; a possible D gene is TRBD1 (6 bases). This CDR3 region has 14 residues. V lost 5 bases and J lost 4, with 14 bases in between. Per the germline V gene, CDR1 is SGHAT and CDR2 is FQNNGV. The CDR3: CASSQTGPLYGYTF. In nucleotides, the CDR3 is TGTGCCAGCAGCCAGACAGGCCCCCTCTATGGCTACACCTTC.

V usage is TRBV7-6 and J usage is TRBJ2-1; perhaps D is TRBD1 or TRBD2 (5 bases each). CDR3 size: 17 residues. Trimming removed 4 bases from V and 1 base from J, with 17 bases in between. Per germline, CDR1 SGHVS and CDR2 FNYEAQ. The CDR3 DNA follows: TGTGCCAGCAGCTCAGATCCCGGGACGGAGTCCTACAATGAGCAGTTCTTC. Translated, it gives CASSSDPGTESYNEQFF.

Only a few counts were recorded for this clonotype. The rearrangement links TRBV12-3 or TRBV12-4 to TRBJ2-1; 8 bases align to TRBD2. J lost 0 bases, V lost 4 bases, and 5 bases had no gene match. This CDR3 has 16 residues. This chain's CDR3 is CASSSPTSGSYNEQFF. The CDR3 DNA follows: TGTGCCAGCAGTTCACCAACTAGCGGCTCCTACAATGAGCAGTTCTTC.

This clonotype was counted between two and nine times. The chain couples TRBV6-2 or TRBV6-3 to TRBJ2-7, with TRBD2 identical over 7 bases. V dropped 6 bases and J dropped 3; count of bases not matched to a gene: 5. Per germline, CDR1 MNHEY and CDR2 SVGEGT. There are 13 residues in the CDR3. Here the CDR3 DNA reads TGTGCCAGCAGACTCGGGACTAACTACGAGCAGTACTTC. It translates to CASRLGTNYEQYF.

The chain links TRBV15 to TRBJ2-3; 7 bases are shared with TRBD2. J gave up 1 base and V 5 bases, and 6 bases lay outside the gene matches. The CDR3 is made up of 15 amino acids. Germline V lookup: CDR1 LNHNV, CDR2 YYDKDF (reference sequence). CDR3: CATSSWTSGTDTQYF. DNA of the CDR3: TGTGCCACCAGCTCCTGGACTAGTGGCACAGATACGCAGTATTTT. Full variable domain (remainder filled in from reference TRBV15 and TRBJ2-3): DAMVIQNPRYQVTQFGKPVTLSCSQTLNHNVMYWYQQKSSQAPKLLFHYYDKDFNNEADTPDNFQSRRPNTSFCFLDIRSPGLGDTAMYLCATSSWTSGTDTQYFGPGTRLTVL.

The chain couples TRBV4-3 to TRBJ1-3; D is undetermined. CDR1 is LGHNA and CDR2 is YSLEER in the germline V gene. Trimming cost V 0 bases and J 0 bases, with 9 bases left between them. This CDR3 region has 16 residues. CDR3 sequence reads: CASSQEAVSSGNTIYF. CDR3 sequence (DNA): TGCGCCAGCAGCCAAGAGGCAGTCAGCTCTGGAAACACCATATATTTT.

This chain uses TRBV5-5 with TRBJ1-1; the match to TRBD1 covers 10 bases. CDR1 and CDR2 (germline): SGHKS, YYEKEE (reference sequence). V lost 4 bases and J lost 4; bases outside the gene matches: 7. The CDR3 loop spans 15 amino acids. This CDR3 is CASSDSGTGVTEAFF. The DNA for the CDR3 is TGTGCCAGCAGCGACTCCGGGACAGGGGTCACTGAAGCTTTCTTT.

This clonotype was observed a few times. This rearrangement joins TRBV4-2 to TRBJ2-7; 9 nucleotides match TRBD1. Germline V gene sequence: CDR1 LGHNA, CDR2 YNFKEQ. V shed 3 bases and J 7 bases; nucleotides not matched to a gene: 7. The CDR3 totals 14 residues. The CDR3 DNA follows: TGTGCCAGCAGCCACCTACAGGGGGCTGGTGAGCAGTACTTC. The encoded protein is CASSHLQGAGEQYF.

The chain joins TRBV4-2 to TRBJ2-1; TRBD1 might be the D (6 bases). This CDR3 has 15 amino acids. Germline CDR1 LGHNA, CDR2 YNFKEQ. The V and J ends lost 0 bases and 13 bases respectively, with 19 bases between them. The CDR3 sequence is CASSQEGTPQETQFF. CDR3 in DNA: TGTGCCAGCAGCCAAGAGGGGACACCTCAAGAGACCCAGTTCTTC.

The chain employs TRBV7-6 and TRBJ2-4; D may correspond to TRBD1 or TRBD2 (5 bases each). The J call may be in error: the DNA end matches TRBJ2-7 better. This CDR3 is 16 amino acids long. CDR1 is SGHVS and CDR2 is FNYEAQ in the germline V gene. The CDR3 DNA reads as TGTGCCAGCAGCCTCCGTGTGGGGGAAACATCCTACGAGCAGTACTTC. Its translation: CASSLRVGETSYEQYF.

The chain links TRBV4-3 to TRBJ1-1, with a tentative D call TRBD1 (5 bases). Germline values: CDR1 LGHNA, CDR2 YSLEER. The CDR3 runs to 14 residues. The V end lost 0 bases, the J end lost 8 bases, and 13 bases lay between the germline ends. This CDR3 is CASSQDWGRDEAFF. The CDR3 region has the DNA TGCGCCAGCAGCCAAGATTGGGGCAGGGACGAAGCTTTCTTT.

The chain recombines TRBV20-1 with TRBJ1-2; D gene unclear. Between the trimmed V and J ends, which lost 3 bases and 5 bases, there was a span of 13 bases. This CDR3 region has 13 residues. CDR1 DFQATT and CDR2 SNEGSKA come from the germline V gene (reference sequence). CDR3 DNA sequence: TGCAGTGCTAGGTCCCCCGGATCTTATGGCTACACCTTC. It yields the protein CSARSPGSYGYTF.

This clonotype appeared a few times. The V gene is TRBV27, the J gene TRBJ2-3; TRBD1 aligns across 10 bases. Germline CDR1 and CDR2: MNHEY and SMNVEV (reference sequence). With V trimmed by 5 bases and J by 4 bases, 6 bases remained unmatched. The CDR3 totals 15 residues. The CDR3 is CASSLGQGVADTQYF. The CDR3 nucleotides are TGTGCCAGCAGTCTCGGACAGGGGGTCGCAGATACGCAGTATTTT.

J is TRBJ2-3 and V is TRBV7-2, with D perhaps assigned TRBD1 or TRBD2 (5 bases each). The CDR3 runs 16 residues. Germline V CDR1 and CDR2: SGHTA, FQGNSA. V was shortened by 5 bases and J by 2 bases, with 17 bases between the two germline ends. The CDR3 reads CASSQPSGAFTDTQYF. The CDR3 coding sequence is TGTGCCAGCAGCCAGCCTTCCGGGGCCTTCACAGATACGCAGTATTTT.

This clonotype was picked up one time. V and J are TRBV23-1 and TRBJ2-5; 10 bases agree with TRBD2. TRBV23-1 is an ORF, and what it does is uncertain. This CDR3 spans 17 amino acids. J lost 0 bases, V lost 0 bases, and 4 bases had no gene match. CDR3 region: CASSQSSGGPNQETQYF. The CDR3 DNA follows: TGCGCCAGCAGTCAATCTAGCGGGGGGCCTAACCAAGAGACCCAGTACTTC.

The rearrangement uses TRBV19 and TRBJ2-5; D is unresolved. V gave up 8 bases and J gave up 2 bases, with 12 bases separating them. Germline V gives CDR1 LNHDA, CDR2 SQIVND (reference sequence). CDR3 length equals 13 residues. The CDR3: CASSSWDQETQYF. The CDR3, as DNA: TGTGCCAGTTCCTCTTGGGATCAAGAGACCCAGTACTTC. Complete variable domain (other parts from reference TRBV19 and TRBJ2-5): DGGITQSPKYLFRKEGQNVTLSCEQNLNHDAMYWYRQDPGQGLRLIYYSQIVNDFQKGDIAEGYSVSREKKESFPLTVTSAQKNPTAFYLCASSSWDQETQYFGPGTRLLVL.

The table lists this clonotype with many counts. The J gene is TRBJ2-3, the V gene TRBV28, with unresolved D. The germline CDR1 and CDR2 sequences are MDHEN and SYDVKM. CDR3 length: 16 residues. The V end lost 3 bases, the J end lost 4 bases, and 17 bases lay between the germline ends. CDR3 DNA sequence: TGTGCCAGCAGTTTGCACCCTGGGCCGCGTCCAGATACGCAGTATTTT. It yields the protein CASSLHPGPRPDTQYF.

V and J are TRBV12-3 or TRBV12-4 and TRBJ2-1, with no clear D. V shed 3 bases and J shed 4 bases, with 13 bases lying between them. The CDR3 has 15 residues. CDR3: CASSFLPGPYNEQFF. CDR3 nucleotides: TGTGCCAGCAGTTTCCTACCGGGTCCTTACAATGAGCAGTTCTTC.

CDR3 sequence (DNA): TGCAGTGCTAGAGAATATTTCAGGGCAGACGAGCAGTACTTC. It is translated as CSAREYFRADEQYF. The chain links TRBV20-1 to TRBJ2-7; D is perhaps TRBD1 (5 bases). Germline CDR1 and CDR2: DFQATT and SNEGSKA (reference sequence). CDR3 length equals 14 residues. Deletions cut 0 bases from V and 5 bases from J, with 14 bases between.

This clonotype was observed a handful of times. The chain recombines TRBV20-1 with TRBJ2-7, with 9 bases fitting TRBD1. The CDR3 contains 15 residues. Per the germline V gene, CDR1 is DFQATT and CDR2 is SNEGSKA (reference sequence). V trimming: 0 bases; J trimming: 0 bases; junction bases outside the gene matches: 3. CDR3 in amino acids: CSARDSTGGSYEQYF. The CDR3, as DNA: TGCAGTGCTAGAGATTCGACAGGGGGCTCCTACGAGCAGTACTTC.

This chain joins TRBV29-1 and TRBJ2-5, with D possibly matching TRBD1 (5 bases). The CDR3 is made up of 13 amino acids. Trimming left V 1 base short and J 5 bases short, with 11 bases between. Germline lookup yields CDR1 SQVTM and CDR2 ANQGSEA. The CDR3 sequence: CSVEAGKGETQYF. The CDR3 bases are TGCAGCGTTGAAGCAGGGAAAGGGGAGACCCAGTACTTC. Combining the CDR3 with reference TRBV29-1 and TRBJ2-5 gives the whole variable domain SAVISQKPSRDICQRGTSLTIQCQVDSQVTMMFWYRQQPGQSLTLIATANQGSEATYESGFVIDKFPISRPNLTFSTLTVSNMSPEDSSIYLCSVEAGKGETQYFGPGTRLLVL.

This chain links TRBV7-2 with TRBJ2-1; D is possibly TRBD1 (5 bases). There are 15 residues in the CDR3. Germline CDR1 and CDR2: SGHTA and FQGNSA. CDR3 sequence reads: CAIRLRQGSYNEQFF. The CDR3 DNA is TGTGCTATACGACTGAGGCAGGGTTCCTACAATGAGCAGTTCTTC. The full variable domain, rest sourced from reference TRBV7-2 and TRBJ2-1, is GAGVSQSPSNKVTEKGKDVELRCDPISGHTALYWYRQSLGQGLEFLIYFQGNSAPDKSGLPSDRFSAERTGGSVSTLTIQRTQQEDSAVYLCAIRLRQGSYNEQFFGPGTRLTVL.

This clonotype has a handful of counts. J is TRBJ1-4 and V is TRBV27; a weak D match, TRBD1 (5 bases). Germline CDR1 is MNHEY and CDR2 is SMNVEV (reference sequence). The CDR3 is made up of 16 amino acids. With 5 bases removed from V and 4 bases from J, the gap between germline ends came to 17 bases. In DNA, the CDR3 is TGTGCCAGCAGTCCTGCGGCGGGCAGGGTTAATGAAAAACTGTTTTTT. Its protein product is CASSPAAGRVNEKLFF.